These 14 T cell receptor beta chains came from one sample sequenced in a study of cytomegalovirus exposure and HLA in healthy donors. PCR was performed using 60 Vbeta and 13 Jbeta primers. The table came from immunoSEQ multiplex PCR; TCRdb's copy has only in-frame clones and leaves some out. Among roughly 70,000 clones listed, around 66% were seen once. Sample: PBMCs. These receptors all come from a male donor in good health and CMV-seropositive.

The J gene is TRBJ2-6, the V gene TRBV4-3; D is uncertain. The CDR3 has 15 amino acids. Deletions cut 1 base from V and 2 bases from J, with 6 bases between. Per the germline V gene, CDR1 is LGHNA and CDR2 is YSLEER. Here the CDR3 DNA reads TGCGCCAGCAGCCAAGTATCGGCTGGGGCCAACGTCCTGACTTTC. Its protein is CASSQVSAGANVLTF.

The J gene is TRBJ1-4, the V gene TRBV30, with a weak D call TRBD1 (6 bases). The CDR3 length is 14 residues. Per the germline V gene, CDR1 is GTSNPN and CDR2 is SVGIG (reference sequence). V was clipped by 4 bases and J by 2 bases, with 11 bases between them. The CDR3 DNA reads as TGTGCCTGGACTCAGGGGTCCACTAATGAAAAACTGTTTTTT. Translated: CAWTQGSTNEKLFF. Looking up the rest from reference TRBV30 and TRBJ1-4 gives the full variable domain: SQTIHQWPATLVQPVGSPLSLECTVEGTSNPNLYWYRQAAGRGLQLLFYSVGIGQISSEVPQNLSASRPQDRQFILSSKKLLLSDSGFYLCAWTQGSTNEKLFFGSGTQLSVL.

The chain joins TRBV6-1 to TRBJ1-4; D is unclear. Trimming pared 6 bases from V and 4 bases from J, leaving 12 bases between. This CDR3 has 14 residues. Germline V gene lookup returns CDR1 MNHNS and CDR2 SASEGT. CDR3 DNA: TGTGCCAGCAGGAGCGGGCCAAATAATGAAAAACTGTTTTTT. Residues: CASRSGPNNEKLFF.

The V and J genes are TRBV18 and TRBJ2-2; tentative D call: TRBD1 (6 bases). Germline CDR1 reads KGHSH; CDR2 reads LQKENI. The V gene lost 3 bases and the J gene lost 4 bases, with 18 bases spanning the gap. The CDR3 contains 17 residues. The CDR3 region is CASSPQGPGASTGELFF. CDR3 in DNA: TGTGCCAGCTCACCTCAGGGGCCAGGGGCATCCACCGGGGAGCTGTTTTTT.

This clone appeared a few times. The J gene is TRBJ2-2, the V gene TRBV6-5; 8 bases map to TRBD1. The CDR3 sequence is 16 residues long. V dropped 4 bases and J dropped 4; count of bases not matched to a gene: 8. Germline V gene lookup returns CDR1 MNHEY and CDR2 SVGAGI. CDR3 in amino acids: CASSSLQGAGTGELFF. DNA for the CDR3: TGTGCCAGCAGTTCTCTTCAGGGGGCTGGCACCGGGGAGCTGTTTTTT.

The chain recombines TRBV6-1 with TRBJ2-1; TRBD2 agrees at 15 bases. The CDR3 sequence is 15 residues long. The V gene's germline CDR1 is MNHNS and CDR2 SASEGT. V lost 4 bases and J lost 7; bases outside the gene matches: 2. In DNA, the CDR3 is TGTGCCAGCAGTGCGGGACTAGCGGGGGGTAATGAGCAGTTCTTC. Residues: CASSAGLAGGNEQFF.

The rearrangement links TRBV30 to TRBJ1-1; 7 bases agree with TRBD1. The CDR3 covers 15 residues. V was pared by 0 bases and J by 1 base, with 5 bases of the junction left unmatched. Germline loops: CDR1 GTSNPN, CDR2 SVGIG (reference sequence). The CDR3 loop is CAWSVSHRGNTEAFF. The CDR3 nucleotides are TGTGCCTGGAGTGTATCCCACAGGGGGAACACTGAAGCTTTCTTT.

This clone came up once. The chain links TRBV27 to TRBJ2-1, with TRBD2 matching over 9 bases. Germline assignment: CDR1 MNHEY and CDR2 SMNVEV (reference sequence). With V trimmed by 5 bases and J by 7 bases, 6 bases remained unmatched. The CDR3 is 14 amino acids. CDR3 DNA sequence: TGTGCCAGCAGTGTGGGACTAGCTGTAAATGAGCAGTTCTTC. Translation: CASSVGLAVNEQFF.

The chain couples TRBV28 to TRBJ2-7; D uncertain. The CDR3 loop spans 13 amino acids. Deletions cut 4 bases from V and 3 bases from J, with 10 bases between. CDR1 MDHEN and CDR2 SYDVKM come from the germline V gene. DNA for the CDR3: TGTGCCAGCAGTTGGGCTGTGGGCTACGAGCAGTACTTC. It codes for CASSWAVGYEQYF.

The chain is built from TRBV18 and TRBJ2-5; D not certain. The J call may not be correct, given that the DNA end is closer to TRBJ2-7. The CDR3 loop spans 14 amino acids. Germline V gene sequence: CDR1 KGHSH, CDR2 LQKENI. CDR3 amino acids: CASSPPYSSYEQYF. CDR3 nucleotide sequence: TGTGCCAGCTCACCACCGTACAGCTCCTACGAGCAGTACTTC.

The chain has TRBV6-6 and TRBJ2-1; D is perhaps TRBD1 (5 bases). CDR3 length: 13 amino acids. V lost 10 bases, J lost 6 bases, and 16 bases lay in between. Germline-derived CDR1 and CDR2 are MNHNY and SVGAGI (reference sequence). The CDR3 DNA is TGTGCCACCCAAGACAGCACGACCAATGAGCAGTTCTTC. It specifies CATQDSTTNEQFF.

J is TRBJ1-1 and V is TRBV30, with D maybe TRBD1 (6 bases). The CDR3 extends over 15 amino acids. Trimming pared 2 bases from V and 0 bases from J, leaving 13 bases between. From germline, CDR1 is GTSNPN and CDR2 SVGIG (reference sequence). CDR3 in amino acids: CAWSPLTGVNTEAFF. CDR3 nucleotide sequence: TGTGCCTGGAGTCCCCTGACAGGTGTGAACACTGAAGCTTTCTTT.

This chain uses TRBV9 with TRBJ2-1; 11 nucleotides align to TRBD2. Looked up from germline, CDR1 is SGDLS and CDR2 is YYNGEE. There are 15 residues in the CDR3. V gave up 0 bases and J gave up 6 bases; unmatched junction bases: 2. CDR3: CASSVGTSGSNEQFF. For the CDR3, the DNA is TGTGCCAGCAGCGTAGGGACTAGCGGGTCCAATGAGCAGTTCTTC.

In this sample, this clone turned up once. The V call is TRBV5-4, the J call TRBJ1-2; D ambiguous. This CDR3 comprises 13 residues. Germline V gene lookup returns CDR1 SGHNT and CDR2 YYREEE (reference sequence). V lost 1 base to trimming and J lost 1 base, with 5 bases between them. For the CDR3, the DNA is TGTGCCAGCAGCTTGTCAGATAACTATGGCTACACCTTC. Translated, it gives CASSLSDNYGYTF.